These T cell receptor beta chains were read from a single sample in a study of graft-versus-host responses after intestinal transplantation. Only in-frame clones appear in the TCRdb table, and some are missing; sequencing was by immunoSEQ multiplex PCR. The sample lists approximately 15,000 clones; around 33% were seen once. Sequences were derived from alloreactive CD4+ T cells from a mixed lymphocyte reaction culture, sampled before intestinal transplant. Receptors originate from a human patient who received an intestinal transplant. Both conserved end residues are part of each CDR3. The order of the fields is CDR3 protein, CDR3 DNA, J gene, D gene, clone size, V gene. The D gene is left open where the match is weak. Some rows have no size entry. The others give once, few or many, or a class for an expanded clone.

cdr3_aa: CSVASGGTDTQYF
cdr3_nt: TGCAGCGTTGCTAGCGGGGGCACAGATACGCAGTATTTT
j_call: TRBJ2-3
d_call: TRBD2
clone_size: .
v_call: TRBV29-1

cdr3_aa: CANRRDADYEQYF
cdr3_nt: TGTGCCAACAGACGTGACGCGGACTACGAGCAGTACTTC
j_call: TRBJ2-7
d_call: .
clone_size: .
v_call: TRBV6-5

cdr3_aa: CASSFWGQTEAFF
cdr3_nt: TGTGCCAGCAGCTTTTGGGGACAGACTGAAGCTTTCTTT
j_call: TRBJ1-1
d_call: TRBD1
clone_size: medium-sized
v_call: TRBV5-5

cdr3_aa: CASSLSSGLAGTYNEQFF
cdr3_nt: TGTGCCAGCAGCTTATCATCGGGACTAGCGGGAACATACAATGAGCAGTTCTTC
j_call: TRBJ2-1
d_call: TRBD2
clone_size: few
v_call: TRBV4-2

cdr3_aa: CASSSGGSTDTQYF
cdr3_nt: TGTGCCAGCAGTTCAGGGGGTAGCACAGATACGCAGTATTTT
j_call: TRBJ2-3
d_call: TRBD1
clone_size: .
v_call: TRBV6-1

cdr3_aa: CASSLAGPRGDEQFF
cdr3_nt: TGTGCCAGCAGCTTAGCAGGGCCTAGGGGGGATGAGCAGTTCTTC
j_call: TRBJ2-1
d_call: .
clone_size: few
v_call: TRBV7-6

cdr3_aa: CASRTEGGAKEEQYF
cdr3_nt: TGTGCCAGCAGGACCGAGGGGGGGGCCAAGGAAGAGCAGTACTTC
j_call: TRBJ2-7
d_call: .
clone_size: .
v_call: TRBV6-5

cdr3_aa: CASSPQGVSYNEQFF
cdr3_nt: TGTGCCAGCAGTCCTCAGGGAGTCTCCTACAATGAGCAGTTCTTC
j_call: TRBJ2-1
d_call: .
clone_size: .
v_call: TRBV6-5

cdr3_aa: CASSLAGRAVHEQYF
cdr3_nt: TGTGCCAGCAGCTTAGCAGGGAGGGCCGTCCACGAGCAGTACTTC
j_call: TRBJ2-7
d_call: TRBD2
clone_size: medium-sized
v_call: TRBV7-9

cdr3_aa: CASGVSPPFPGNTIYF
cdr3_nt: TGCGCCAGCGGAGTGAGTCCCCCTTTCCCTGGAAACACCATATATTTT
j_call: TRBJ1-3
d_call: .
clone_size: few
v_call: TRBV10-1

cdr3_aa: CASSLLTANYGYTF
cdr3_nt: TGTGCCAGCAGCTTATTGACAGCTAACTATGGCTACACCTTC
j_call: TRBJ1-2
d_call: .
clone_size: .
v_call: TRBV11-3

cdr3_aa: CASTVTSLPGELFF
cdr3_nt: TGTGCCAGCACGGTGACTAGCCTCCCCGGGGAGCTGTTTTTT
j_call: TRBJ2-2
d_call: TRBD2
clone_size: few
v_call: TRBV5-4

cdr3_aa: CASSEGYQPQHF
cdr3_nt: TGTGCCAGCAGTGAGGGGTATCAGCCCCAGCATTTT
j_call: TRBJ1-5
d_call: .
clone_size: .
v_call: TRBV28

cdr3_aa: CASTPPGARGTEAFF
cdr3_nt: TGTGCCAGCACCCCCCCGGGGGCTCGGGGCACTGAAGCTTTCTTT
j_call: TRBJ1-1
d_call: .
clone_size: once
v_call: TRBV6-5

cdr3_aa: CASSPQAALEQYF
cdr3_nt: TGTGCCAGCAGCCCTCAAGCGGCCCTCGAGCAGTACTTC
j_call: TRBJ2-7
d_call: .
clone_size: few
v_call: TRBV7-3

cdr3_aa: CASSLDRLISGNTIYF
cdr3_nt: TGTGCCAGCAGTCTGGACAGGCTAATCTCTGGAAACACCATATATTTT
j_call: TRBJ1-3
d_call: TRBD1
clone_size: .
v_call: TRBV2

cdr3_aa: CASSLDPNNEQFF
cdr3_nt: TGTGCCAGCAGCTTAGACCCCAACAATGAGCAGTTCTTC
j_call: TRBJ2-1
d_call: .
clone_size: once
v_call: TRBV7-9

cdr3_aa: CASSRQGSYNEQFF
cdr3_nt: TGTGCCAGCAGCCGACAGGGCTCCTACAATGAGCAGTTCTTC
j_call: TRBJ2-1
d_call: TRBD1
clone_size: few
v_call: TRBV7-3

cdr3_aa: CASSFGQGPLLYGYTF
cdr3_nt: TGTGCCAGCAGCTTCGGACAGGGGCCCTTACTCTATGGCTACACCTTC
j_call: TRBJ1-2
d_call: TRBD1
clone_size: .
v_call: TRBV5-6

cdr3_aa: CASSYSGQGGRGYTF
cdr3_nt: TGTGCCAGCAGTTACTCGGGACAGGGAGGCCGTGGCTACACCTTC
j_call: TRBJ1-2
d_call: TRBD1
clone_size: .
v_call: TRBV6-5

cdr3_aa: CASSPRTGSGELFF
cdr3_nt: TGCGCCAGCAGCCCCCGGACAGGGTCCGGGGAGCTGTTTTTT
j_call: TRBJ2-2
d_call: TRBD1
clone_size: .
v_call: TRBV5-1

cdr3_aa: CASATDQVFDTQYF
cdr3_nt: TGTGCCAGTGCGACGGACCAGGTTTTCGATACGCAGTATTTT
j_call: TRBJ2-3
d_call: .
clone_size: .
v_call: TRBV19

cdr3_aa: CASSLSGLESGNTIYF
cdr3_nt: TGCGCCAGCAGCTTGTCAGGGTTAGAGTCTGGAAACACCATATATTTT
j_call: TRBJ1-3
d_call: .
clone_size: .
v_call: TRBV5-1

cdr3_aa: CASSPWTVDGYTF
cdr3_nt: TGTGCCAGCTCACCGTGGACCGTGGACGGCTACACCTTC
j_call: TRBJ1-2
d_call: .
clone_size: .
v_call: TRBV18

cdr3_aa: CAWSVRLAGVVADTQYF
cdr3_nt: TGTGCCTGGAGTGTCAGACTAGCGGGAGTGGTGGCAGATACGCAGTATTTT
j_call: TRBJ2-3
d_call: TRBD2
clone_size: .
v_call: TRBV30

cdr3_aa: CASSKRGALETQYF
cdr3_nt: TGTGCCAGCAGCAAACGGGGGGCCCTGGAGACCCAGTACTTC
j_call: TRBJ2-5
d_call: .
clone_size: few
v_call: TRBV21-1

cdr3_aa: CASSELAGDRAYEQYF
cdr3_nt: TGTGCCAGCAGTGAATTGGCTGGGGACAGGGCCTACGAGCAGTACTTC
j_call: TRBJ2-7
d_call: TRBD1
clone_size: .
v_call: TRBV2

cdr3_aa: CASSLGLQNTEAFF
cdr3_nt: TGTGCCAGCAGTTTGGGGCTCCAAAACACTGAAGCTTTCTTT
j_call: TRBJ1-1
d_call: .
clone_size: .
v_call: TRBV6-1

cdr3_aa: CASSTRQGLPETQYF
cdr3_nt: TGTGCCAGCAGCACGAGACAGGGGCTGCCGGAGACCCAGTACTTC
j_call: TRBJ2-5
d_call: TRBD1
clone_size: .
v_call: TRBV5-5

cdr3_aa: CATSRGRYEQFF
cdr3_nt: TGTGCCACCAGCCGGGGTCGGTATGAGCAGTTCTTC
j_call: TRBJ2-1
d_call: .
clone_size: .
v_call: TRBV15

cdr3_aa: CASSPNRADNEKLFF
cdr3_nt: TGTGCCAGCTCACCAAACAGGGCCGATAATGAAAAACTGTTTTTT
j_call: TRBJ1-4
d_call: .
clone_size: .
v_call: TRBV18

cdr3_aa: CASSPDREELFF
cdr3_nt: TGTGCCAGCTCACCGGACAGGGAAGAGCTGTTTTTT
j_call: TRBJ2-2
d_call: TRBD1
clone_size: .
v_call: TRBV18

cdr3_aa: CASSPRPGTGSYNSPLHF
cdr3_nt: TGTGCCAGCAGCCCACGTCCCGGGACAGGCTCCTATAATTCACCCCTCCACTTT
j_call: TRBJ1-6
d_call: TRBD1
clone_size: few
v_call: TRBV5-5

cdr3_aa: CASSPAGVDTQYF
cdr3_nt: TGTGCCAGCTCACCAGCAGGAGTAGATACGCAGTATTTT
j_call: TRBJ2-3
d_call: .
clone_size: few
v_call: TRBV18

cdr3_aa: CASSNQGEETQYF
cdr3_nt: TGTGCCAGCAGTAACCAGGGGGAAGAGACCCAGTACTTC
j_call: TRBJ2-5
d_call: TRBD1
clone_size: few
v_call: TRBV7-9

cdr3_aa: CASSLARASTDTQYF
cdr3_nt: TGCGCCAGCAGCTTGGCACGGGCCAGCACAGATACGCAGTATTTT
j_call: TRBJ2-3
d_call: .
clone_size: .
v_call: TRBV5-1

cdr3_aa: CASRRGEESPLHF
cdr3_nt: TGTGCCAGCAGACGAGGGGAAGAGTCACCCCTCCACTTT
j_call: TRBJ1-6
d_call: .
clone_size: .
v_call: TRBV6-6

cdr3_aa: CASSPPHGSGNTIYF
cdr3_nt: TGTGCCAGCAGCCCTCCCCACGGCTCTGGAAACACCATATATTTT
j_call: TRBJ1-3
d_call: .
clone_size: medium-sized
v_call: TRBV5-4

cdr3_aa: CASSNPGGSSYEQYF
cdr3_nt: TGTGCCAGCAGCAACCCGGGGGGGAGCTCCTACGAGCAGTACTTC
j_call: TRBJ2-7
d_call: TRBD2
clone_size: medium-sized
v_call: TRBV5-4

cdr3_aa: CASSINNYGYTF
cdr3_nt: TGTGCCAGTAGTATCAATAACTATGGCTACACCTTC
j_call: TRBJ1-2
d_call: .
clone_size: few
v_call: TRBV19